A single sample gave rise to the 21 T cell receptor beta chains below, sequenced in a study of radiation and T cells in renal cell carcinoma. Documented time point: blood 4 weeks post-SBRT, at nephrectomy. Treatment of the sample: 15 Gy SBRT to primary tumor, nephrectomy 4 weeks later. Profiling relied on immunoSEQ multiplex PCR, and the TCRdb table lists in-frame clones only, not all of them. The sample includes about 170,000 clones, 88% of them seen just once. The sequences come from blood, collected from a patient whose treatment included radiotherapy and nephrectomy. The receptors derive from a woman in her forties or fifties with renal cell carcinoma.

This clone was observed a few times. The chain links TRBV19 to TRBJ1-4; D perhaps matches TRBD1 (6 bases). The V and J ends lost 9 bases and 4 bases respectively, with 15 bases between them. The CDR3 contains 14 residues. Germline CDR1 reads LNHDA; CDR2 reads SQIVND (reference sequence). The CDR3 DNA reads TGTGCCAGCCGCCTACAGGGCGGTAATGAAAAACTGTTTTTT. It is translated as CASRLQGGNEKLFF.

The chain has TRBV5-1 and TRBJ1-4; 9 bases fit TRBD1. This CDR3 contains 14 residues. Germline CDR1 is SGHRS and CDR2 is YFSETQ. Trimming cost V 2 bases and J 8 bases; bases outside gene matches: 4. The CDR3: CASSFGQGREKLFF. The CDR3 DNA is TGCGCCAGCAGCTTCGGACAGGGGAGGGAAAAACTGTTTTTT.

The J gene is TRBJ2-2, the V gene TRBV5-1; no firm D call. V lost 2 bases and J 0 bases, leaving 5 bases between the germline ends. Germline values: CDR1 SGHRS, CDR2 YFSETQ. The CDR3 is made up of 14 amino acids. The CDR3 bases are TGCGCCAGCAGCTTAGGATCGAACACCGGGGAGCTGTTTTTT. It translates to CASSLGSNTGELFF.

This CDR3 reads CASSFNRDYGYTF. CDR3 nucleotide sequence: TGTGCCAGCAGTTTTAATAGAGACTATGGCTACACCTTC. The chain links TRBV28 to TRBJ1-2; no reliable D call. There are 13 residues in the CDR3. Trimming removed 3 bases from V and 3 bases from J, with 8 bases in between. Germline lookup yields CDR1 MDHEN and CDR2 SYDVKM.

This chain uses TRBV7-9 with TRBJ1-1; weak D call: TRBD1 (5 bases). Germline-derived CDR1 and CDR2 are SEHNR and FQNEAQ (reference sequence). This CDR3 has 12 amino acids. V was cut by 7 bases and J by 7 bases, with 13 bases left in between. The CDR3 here is CASNQGGGEAFF. The CDR3 nucleotides read TGTGCCAGCAATCAGGGTGGGGGTGAAGCTTTCTTT.

The V gene is TRBV19, the J gene TRBJ2-3; D is possibly TRBD2 (5 bases). The CDR3 runs 13 residues. Trimming took 4 bases from V and 2 from J, leaving 7 bases between them. Per the germline V gene, CDR1 is LNHDA and CDR2 is SQIVND (reference sequence). CDR3 sequence: CASSRLPTDTQYF. CDR3 sequence (DNA): TGTGCCAGTAGTAGACTACCCACAGATACGCAGTATTTT.

This chain uses TRBV11-3 with TRBJ1-1; 7 nucleotides match TRBD1. After removal of 5 bases from V and 5 bases from J, the junction contained 5 bases not matched to a gene. Germline CDR1 SGHNT, CDR2 YENEEA. CDR3 length: 13 residues. The CDR3 region is CASSLTGVTEAFF. In DNA, the CDR3 is TGTGCCAGCAGCCTCACAGGGGTTACTGAAGCTTTCTTT.

J is TRBJ2-1 and V is TRBV18; 7 nucleotides line up with TRBD2. The ends lost 3 bases at V and 3 bases at J; junction bases unmatched: 8. The CDR3 covers 16 residues. Per germline, CDR1 KGHSH and CDR2 LQKENI. The CDR3 DNA reads as TGTGCCAGCTCACCCGGGACTACGGGCCTCTACAATGAGCAGTTCTTC. This gives the protein CASSPGTTGLYNEQFF.

This clone appeared once. This sample includes further DNA sequences coding for the same CDR3. This chain connects TRBV19 to TRBJ1-3; D unresolved. Germline V gives CDR1 LNHDA, CDR2 SQIVND (reference sequence). The germline V and J ends were trimmed by 0 bases and 0 bases, with 3 bases remaining between them. The CDR3 spans 14 residues. CDR3 region: CASSIDSSGNTIYF. For the CDR3, the DNA is TGTGCCAGTAGTATAGATAGCTCTGGAAACACCATATATTTT. Drawing the rest from reference TRBV19 and TRBJ1-3, the complete variable domain is DGGITQSPKYLFRKEGQNVTLSCEQNLNHDAMYWYRQDPGQGLRLIYYSQIVNDFQKGDIAEGYSVSREKKESFPLTVTSAQKNPTAFYLCASSIDSSGNTIYFGEGSWLTVV.

The chain joins TRBV18 to TRBJ1-1; D is possibly TRBD1 (5 bases). Trimming took off 3 bases at V and 2 bases at J, with 19 bases between the two ends. CDR3 length: 17 residues. Germline V lookup: CDR1 KGHSH, CDR2 LQKENI. Here the CDR3 reads CASSPLQGQAGNTEAFF. The CDR3 bases are TGTGCCAGCTCACCCCTTCAGGGTCAGGCCGGCAACACTGAAGCTTTCTTT.

This clone was seen ten or more times. The chain is built from TRBV21-1 and TRBJ1-2; TRBD1 is the table's D call, not checked against the DNA. TRBV21-1 is a known pseudogene. The CDR3 is 17 residues long. The CDR3 loop reads CASSKPGQGITNYGYTF. The CDR3 coding sequence is TGTGCCAGCAGCAAACCGGGACAGGGGATAACTAACTATGGCTACACCTTC.

The chain joins TRBV7-2 to TRBJ1-1; no clear D gene. The CDR3 consists of 15 residues. V was pared by 2 bases and J by 4 bases, with 14 bases between. Germline loops: CDR1 SGHTA, CDR2 FQGNSA. Here the CDR3 reads CASSLSTPVGTEAFF. DNA of the CDR3: TGTGCCAGCAGCTTATCAACCCCCGTTGGCACTGAAGCTTTCTTT.

The chain recombines TRBV7-3 with TRBJ2-6; tentative D call: TRBD2 (6 bases). Germline CDR1 SGHTA, CDR2 FQGTGA. The CDR3 is 18 amino acids. V was clipped by 3 bases and J by 1 base, with 16 bases between them. The CDR3: CASSFGEAALSGANVLTF. The DNA of the CDR3 is TGTGCCAGCAGCTTTGGGGAGGCGGCCCTATCTGGGGCCAACGTCCTGACTTTC. The variable domain in full, with the rest retrieved from reference TRBV7-3 and TRBJ2-6, is GAGVSQTPSNKVTEKGKYVELRCDPISGHTALYWYRQSLGQGPEFLIYFQGTGAADDSGLPNDRFFAVRPEGSVSTLKIQRTERGDSAVYLCASSFGEAALSGANVLTFGAGSRLTVL.

The chain recombines TRBV12-5 with TRBJ2-3; no firm D call. The CDR3 covers 15 residues. CDR1 LGHNT and CDR2 FRNRAP come from the germline V gene. The ends were cut back, 0 bases at V and 0 bases at J, with 7 bases in the middle. DNA of the CDR3: TGTGCTAGTGGTTTGGTAAAGTCTAGCACAGATACGCAGTATTTT. The encoded protein is CASGLVKSSTDTQYF.

The V call is TRBV19, the J call TRBJ1-1; 7 positions agree with TRBD1. This CDR3 region has 13 residues. V shed 5 bases, J shed 3 bases, and the junction held 3 bases outside the gene matches. Germline V CDR1 and CDR2: LNHDA, SQIVND (reference sequence). The CDR3 sequence: CASSSDRDTEAFF. CDR3 nucleotide sequence: TGTGCCAGTAGTTCAGACAGGGACACTGAAGCTTTCTTT.

This chain joins TRBV5-1 and TRBJ1-2; D not resolved. Trimming took off 0 bases at V and 6 bases at J, with 15 bases between the two ends. CDR1 is SGHRS and CDR2 is YFSETQ in the germline V gene. The CDR3 covers 15 residues. CDR3 amino acids: CASSLEVSGEDGYTF. The DNA of the CDR3 is TGCGCCAGCAGCTTGGAGGTTTCCGGGGAGGATGGCTACACCTTC. Combining the CDR3 with reference TRBV5-1 and TRBJ1-2 gives the whole variable domain KAGVTQTPRYLIKTRGQQVTLSCSPISGHRSVSWYQQTPGQGLQFLFEYFSETQRNKGNFPGRFSGRQFSNSRSEMNVSTLELGDSALYLCASSLEVSGEDGYTFGSGTRLTVV.

The V gene is TRBV5-5, the J gene TRBJ2-5; TRBD1 or TRBD2 may be the D gene (5 bases each). Trimming pared 3 bases from V and 5 bases from J, leaving 14 bases between. The germline CDR1 and CDR2 sequences are SGHKS and YYEKEE (reference sequence). This CDR3 is built from 14 residues. In DNA, the CDR3 is TGTGCCAGCAGCTCAAGGGACGTAAAGGAGACCCAGTACTTC. Amino acid sequence: CASSSRDVKETQYF.

This chain links TRBV6-6 with TRBJ1-4, with D unclear. CDR1 is MNHNY and CDR2 is SVGAGI in the germline V gene (reference sequence). V lost 4 bases and J lost 8, with 17 bases in between. CDR3 length equals 15 residues. CDR3 in amino acids: CASSSGPDPGEKLFF. In DNA, the CDR3 is TGTGCCAGCAGTTCCGGCCCGGACCCCGGCGAAAAACTGTTTTTT.

The genes are TRBV19 and TRBJ1-5, with TRBD1 matching 9 bases. The CDR3 runs to 14 residues. Germline V gene lookup returns CDR1 LNHDA and CDR2 SQIVND (reference sequence). V gave up 9 bases and J gave up 1 base; unmatched junction bases: 4. Here the CDR3 reads CARDRGLSNQPQHF. CDR3 nucleotide sequence: TGTGCCAGGGACAGGGGATTAAGCAATCAGCCCCAGCATTTT.

This clone is a singleton in its sample. This CDR3 is CASSLEGGANGYTF. The CDR3, as DNA: TGTGCCAGCAGCTTAGAAGGGGGCGCGAATGGCTACACCTTC. The rearrangement uses TRBV9 and TRBJ1-2; 7 bases match TRBD1. J gave up 6 bases and V 4 bases, and 9 bases lay outside the gene matches. Looked up from germline, CDR1 is SGDLS and CDR2 is YYNGEE. This CDR3 has 14 residues.

The CDR3, as DNA: TGTGCCAGCAGCTTGGGACTTGAGGCAGATACGCAGTATTTT. Amino acid sequence: CASSLGLEADTQYF. The chain has TRBV11-3 and TRBJ2-3, with D perhaps matching TRBD2 (6 bases). Between the trimmed V and J ends, which lost 3 bases and 4 bases, there was a span of 11 bases. CDR1 is SGHNT, CDR2 YENEEA, per germline. The CDR3 extends over 14 amino acids.